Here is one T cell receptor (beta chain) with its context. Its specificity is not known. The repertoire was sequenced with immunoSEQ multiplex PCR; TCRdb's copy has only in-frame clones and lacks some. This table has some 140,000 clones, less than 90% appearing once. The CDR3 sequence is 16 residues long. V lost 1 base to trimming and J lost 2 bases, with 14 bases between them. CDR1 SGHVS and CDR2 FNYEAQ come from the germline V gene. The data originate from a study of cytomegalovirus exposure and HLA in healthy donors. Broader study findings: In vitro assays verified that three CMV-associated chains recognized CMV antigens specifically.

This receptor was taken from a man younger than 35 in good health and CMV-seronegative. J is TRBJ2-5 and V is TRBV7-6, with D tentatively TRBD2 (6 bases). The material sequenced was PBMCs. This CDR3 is CASSLEHSTRQETQYF. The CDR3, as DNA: TGTGCCAGCAGCTTAGAGCATTCGACTAGACAAGAGACCCAGTACTTC.